This T cell receptor beta chain stems from a study of blood T cell repertoires in COVID-19 (dated by TCRdb to 2018 to 2020). Regarding the research as a whole: The collaborator samples originated in the United States, Italy and Spain and spanned the acute and convalescent phases of COVID-19. The sample metadata nearly always contained a de-identified subject ID, COVID-19 status, age in years and sex. The dataset comprised deeply sampled blood TCRbeta repertoires from subjects exposed to, actively infected with, or recovered from COVID-19. Where available, HLA class I and class II types were taken from metadata supplied by the sample provider and were not determined by assay-based typing. The repertoires were released in a freely available public database meant as a resource for research on the immune response to SARS-CoV-2. The prospective study material was composed of cDNA or gDNA derived from T cells, B-cell-depleted T cells, or PBMCs. Samples came from the ongoing ImmuneRACE study (first 160 participants) plus 1,254 subjects from 6 global collaborators. What the study reported, not specific to this receptor: The amount of clinical and demographic metadata varied by source and participant and was provided uncurated.

To note about this clone: Which antigen it targets is not known. Base qualities are not recorded, but no much larger clone differs from it by a single base.

TCRbeta CDR3 regions were amplified from genomic DNA using the immunoSEQ Assay, a bias-controlled multiplex PCR. The published analysis was carried out like this. Within the assay, amplification of reference gene primers was used to estimate how many nucleated cells each sample contained. Sequence reads were collapsed and filtered to measure the absolute abundance of every unique TCRbeta CDR3 rearrangement. For each sample, productive Simpson clonality was calculated by taking the square root of Simpson's diversity index across productive rearrangements. In TCRdb, the immuneACCESS table is reduced to in-frame sequences with V and J assigned. These tables do not hold every clone; where another copy was compared, an unresolved V gene accounts for under half, and the others remain unexplained. From that table come the V and J calls and clone size; the DNA was used to work out D and trimming. Within this sample are under 45,000 clones, with roughly 80% of them counted one time only. 25% to 35% of the sample lies in the top ten.

CDR1 and CDR2 are drawn from the germline V gene: SQVTM, ANQGSEA. The CDR3 starts with the cysteine, ends with the phenylalanine, and has 10 residues. Here the CDR3 DNA is all that survives: 30 bases in frame from base 1. V gives up 5 bases and J gives up 2 bases, and the segment between their germline ends measures 3 bases. The collaborating institutions used their own protocols to collect whole blood in K2EDTA tubes. Collaborator samples were shipped for TCRbeta analysis as frozen whole blood, isolated PBMCs, or DNA extracted from either sample type. The TCR originated in a woman in her 70s with acute or convalescent COVID-19. The rearrangement joined TRBV29-1 to TRBJ1-2; no D gene is confidently identified. Source material: peripheral blood. The DNA sequence follows: TGCAGCGTTACAAACTATGGCTACACCTTC. It encodes CSVTNYGYTF.